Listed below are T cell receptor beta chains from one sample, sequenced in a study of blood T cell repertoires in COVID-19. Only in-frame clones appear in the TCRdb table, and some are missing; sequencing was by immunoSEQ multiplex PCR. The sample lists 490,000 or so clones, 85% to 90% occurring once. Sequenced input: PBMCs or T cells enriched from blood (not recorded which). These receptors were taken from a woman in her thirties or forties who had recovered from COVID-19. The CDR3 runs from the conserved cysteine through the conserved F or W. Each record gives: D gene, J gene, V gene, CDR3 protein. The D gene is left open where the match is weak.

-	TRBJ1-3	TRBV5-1	CASSLDSALGNTIYF
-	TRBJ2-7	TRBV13	CASSSRLDFMGTYEQYF
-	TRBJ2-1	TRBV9	CASSVKPALGGEVGEQFF
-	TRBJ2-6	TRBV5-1	CASSLGGLIDGFSGANVLTF
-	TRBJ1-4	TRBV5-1	CASSLFAGPSEKLFF
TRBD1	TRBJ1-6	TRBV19	CASRDRGHRSPLHF
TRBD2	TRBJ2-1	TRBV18	CASSPGLAGEKSYNEQFF
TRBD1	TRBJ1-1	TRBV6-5	CASRQGVGQAEAFF
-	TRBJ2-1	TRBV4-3	CASSQEDYSTEQFF
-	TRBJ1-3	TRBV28	CASSSQRGAYGNTIYF
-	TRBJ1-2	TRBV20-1	CSASIRESNYGYTF
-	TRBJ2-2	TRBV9	CASSVWAQANTGELFF
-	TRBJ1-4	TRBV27	CASSLSMGGPEKLFF
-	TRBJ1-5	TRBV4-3	CASSQELGALSNQPQHF
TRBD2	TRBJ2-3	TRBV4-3	CASSQAGLAGGLGTDTQYF
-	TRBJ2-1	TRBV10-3	CAIRGQPNNEQFF
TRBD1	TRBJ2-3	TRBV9	CASSVAPFPNRGRTDTQYF
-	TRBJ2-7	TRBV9	CASSQDSTVTYSYEQYF
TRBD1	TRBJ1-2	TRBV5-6	CASSLEEVSTGDGYGYTF
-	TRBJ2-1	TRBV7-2	CASSFLQGNEQFF
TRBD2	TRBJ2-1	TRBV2	CASTPDTGGWNEQFF
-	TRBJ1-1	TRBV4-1	CASSQIISGGSEAFF
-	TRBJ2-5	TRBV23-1	CASSQAGRGVETQYF
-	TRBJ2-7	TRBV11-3	CASSLVSEYISYEQYF
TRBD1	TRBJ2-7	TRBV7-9	CASSKVGTGTFHEQYF
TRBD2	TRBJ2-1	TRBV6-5	CASSISGSSYNEQFF
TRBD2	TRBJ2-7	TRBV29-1	CSVEGPRFSGKWGEQYF
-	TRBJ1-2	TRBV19	CASSILLGQTGYTF
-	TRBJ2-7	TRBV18	CASSEGERYEQYF
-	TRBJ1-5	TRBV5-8	CASSSLGGSNQPQHF
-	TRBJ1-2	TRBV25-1	CASSDYNDGYTF
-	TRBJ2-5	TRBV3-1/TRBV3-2	CASSQVQTQYF
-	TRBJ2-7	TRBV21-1	CASSTCDAGHLYEQYF
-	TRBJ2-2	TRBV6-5	CASRYTTGRTGELFF
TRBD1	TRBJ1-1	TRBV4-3	CASSQDSGQGAKAFF
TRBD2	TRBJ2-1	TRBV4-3	CASSQVLRAGDYNEQFF
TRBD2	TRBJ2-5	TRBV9	CASSVATSGRVFEETQYF
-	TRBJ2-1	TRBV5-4	CASSSLTGFNEQFF
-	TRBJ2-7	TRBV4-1	CASSPNRQLYEQYF
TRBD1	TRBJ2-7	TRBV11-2	CASSPNPGQGYEQYF
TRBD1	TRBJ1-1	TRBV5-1	CASSFDREVAFF
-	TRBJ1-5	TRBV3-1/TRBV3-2	CASSPLGQSAGPQHF
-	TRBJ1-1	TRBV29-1	CSVARGTEAFF
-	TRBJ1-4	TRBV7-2	CASSSHSARLHNEKLFF